A single sample gave rise to the 14 T cell receptor beta chains below, sequenced in a study of CDR3 diversity in severe acne. Each CDR3 protein gets one entry after TCRdb re-called the PCR reads with MiXCR. The sample consists of around 83,000 distinct CDR3 sequences, 49% of them appearing once. The specimen was blood. The receptors come from a male donor with severe acne vulgaris.

CDR3 nucleotides: TGCAGTGCCGTAGCGGAGGGCTACAATGAGCAGTTCTTC. Its protein is CSAVAEGYNEQFF. This chain joins TRBV20-1 and TRBJ2-1; TRBD2 might be the D (6 bases). This CDR3 is built from 13 residues. The germline V gene encodes CDR1 DFQATT and CDR2 SNEGSKA (reference sequence). The V end was cut by 6 bases, the J end by 3 bases, with 12 bases between.

This clonotype was counted ten times or more. The rearrangement links TRBV29-1 to TRBJ1-4, with TRBD1 identical over 10 bases. Trimming cost V 0 bases and J 6 bases; bases outside gene matches: 4. Per germline, CDR1 SQVTM and CDR2 ANQGSEA. CDR3 length equals 15 residues. CDR3 nucleotide sequence: TGCAGCGTTGAAGAAAGGACAGGGGGACATGAAAAACTGTTTTTT. This translates into CSVEERTGGHEKLFF.

The chain is built from TRBV4-1 and TRBJ2-5; D is possibly TRBD1 (6 bases). CDR3 length: 14 amino acids. The V gene lost 2 bases and the J gene lost 1 base, with 8 bases spanning the gap. CDR1 and CDR2 (germline): MGHRA, YSYEKL. This CDR3 is CASSQTGSQETQYF. The CDR3 bases are TGCGCCAGCAGCCAAACAGGGTCCCAAGAGACCCAGTACTTC.

This clonotype occurred many times. This rearrangement joins TRBV29-1 to TRBJ2-5, with 8 bases lining up with TRBD2. Germline V CDR1 and CDR2: SQVTM, ANQGSEA. This CDR3 comprises 16 residues. V trimming: 4 bases; J trimming: 5 bases; junction bases outside the gene matches: 15. DNA of the CDR3: TGCAGCGTTGTACCGTTGGAAGCGGGAGTTTTGGAGACCCAGTACTTC. This gives the protein CSVVPLEAGVLETQYF.

This clonotype was found a few times. The chain couples TRBV28 to TRBJ1-1, with 8 nucleotides matching TRBD1. This CDR3 has 13 amino acids. J gave up 7 bases and V 8 bases, and 9 bases lay outside the gene matches. Germline assignment: CDR1 MDHEN and CDR2 SYDVKM. The CDR3 DNA is TGTGCCAGCGCCCCCGGGACAGGCAGTGAAGCTTTCTTT. Its protein is CASAPGTGSEAFF.

The V call is TRBV20-1, the J call TRBJ2-7; perhaps TRBD2 as D (7 bases). The germline V gene has CDR1 DFQATT and CDR2 SNEGSKA (reference sequence). Trimming took off 0 bases at V and 0 bases at J, with 12 bases between the two ends. The CDR3 is made up of 15 amino acids. CDR3 nucleotide sequence: TGCAGTGCTAGAGAGGACAGCGGGGACTCCTACGAGCAGTACTTC. Translating it yields CSAREDSGDSYEQYF.

There are a few counts of this clonotype. The chain has TRBV9 and TRBJ1-1; the D gene is possibly TRBD1 (6 bases). In germline, CDR1 is SGDLS, CDR2 YYNGEE. The CDR3 sequence is 13 residues long. The germline V and J ends were trimmed by 6 bases and 4 bases, with 13 bases remaining between them. The CDR3 sequence: CASNNREGTEAFF. In DNA, the CDR3 is TGTGCCAGCAACAACAGGGAGGGCACTGAAGCTTTCTTT.

In this sample, this clonotype turned up a few times. This chain joins TRBV7-9 and TRBJ1-5; 7 bases line up with TRBD1. V gave up 2 bases and J gave up 5 bases; unmatched junction bases: 6. The CDR3 is 15 amino acids. CDR1 and CDR2 (germline): SEHNR, FQNEAQ (reference sequence). The CDR3 nucleotides are TGTGCCAGCAGCTTATCGACAGGGAGCCATCAGCCCCAGCATTTT. Amino acid sequence: CASSLSTGSHQPQHF.

The genes are TRBV28 and TRBJ2-3; TRBD2 matches at 10 bases. V shed 4 bases and J 3 bases; nucleotides not matched to a gene: 4. Germline V CDR1 and CDR2: MDHEN, SYDVKM. The CDR3 has 15 amino acids. CDR3 residues: CASSSGTSETDTQYF. The CDR3 coding sequence is TGTGCCAGCAGTTCCGGGACTAGCGAAACAGATACGCAGTATTTT.

A note on this clonotype: A much larger clone is a single base away; this may be a read error. This rearrangement joins TRBV5-1 to TRBJ2-1; 12 bases are shared with TRBD2. The CDR3 spans 15 residues. V was clipped by 4 bases and J by 9 bases; unmatched bases: 8. Germline lookup yields CDR1 SGHRS and CDR2 YFSETQ. CDR3 sequence reads: CASSMRLAGVTEQFF. The CDR3 bases are TGCGCCAGCAGCATGAGACTAGCGGGAGTCACTGAGCAGTTCTTC.

This clonotype has just a few counts. V and J are TRBV7-3 and TRBJ2-2; the match to TRBD2 covers 7 bases. CDR3 length: 15 residues. CDR1 is SGHTA, CDR2 FQGTGA, per germline. Trimming at V came to 5 bases and at J to 1 base, leaving 4 bases not matched to a gene. The CDR3 nucleotides are TGTGCCAGCAGCCTGGCTAGCGGGAACACCGGGGAGCTGTTTTTT. Amino acids: CASSLASGNTGELFF.

The CDR3 bases are TGTGCCAGTAGCCCGACTAGCCGTCGACCCGGGGAGCTGTTTTTT. Its protein is CASSPTSRRPGELFF. The V call is TRBV19, the J call TRBJ2-2, with 7 nucleotides matching TRBD2. From germline, CDR1 is LNHDA and CDR2 SQIVND (reference sequence). The junction had 10 bases not matched to a gene; V was cut back by 6 bases and J by 6 bases. CDR3 length: 15 amino acids.

As for this clonotype: A much larger clone differs from this one at a single base, so this may be a read error. The conserved phenylalanine or tryptophan is not found at the CDR3 terminus, so this likely reflects a read error. The CDR3 sequence is CASSLAVGELGYGYTS. In DNA form, the CDR3 reads TGTGCCAGCAGCTTAGCGGTAGGGGAACTTGGCTATGGCTACACCTCC. The chain recombines TRBV7-2 with TRBJ1-2; the D gene is possibly TRBD1 (5 bases). The V end lost 0 bases, the J end lost 4 bases, and 15 bases lay between the germline ends. Germline CDR1 reads SGHTA; CDR2 reads FQGNSA. The CDR3 is 16 amino acids.

The J gene is TRBJ1-5, the V gene TRBV5-5; TRBD1 agrees at 12 bases. CDR3 length equals 17 residues. Germline CDR1 and CDR2: SGHKS and YYEKEE (reference sequence). With 4 bases clipped from V and 16 bases from J, the junction kept 21 bases outside the gene matches. The CDR3 region has the DNA TGTGCCAGCAGCCCCGGGACGGATAAGGGACAGGGGGCCCTACACCATTTT. This translates into CASSPGTDKGQGALHHF.